This paragraph reports one T cell receptor (beta chain). With random hexamers, 0.5 to 1 ug RNA was reverse transcribed. Using its own MiXCR run on the immunoSEQ multiplex PCR reads, TCRdb lists one record per CDR3 protein. The sample includes 130,000 or so distinct CDR3 sequences, under 95% of them seen just once. This specimen comes from a study of CD8 T cells in Susac syndrome. The CDR3 length is 16 residues. V dropped 3 bases and J dropped 5; count of bases not matched to a gene: 6. From germline, CDR1 is MNHEY and CDR2 SMNVEV (reference sequence). What was sequenced was CD8+ T cells from PBMCs. The gene calls are TRBV27 and TRBJ1-4, with 10 positions matching TRBD1. The receptor was isolated from a human donor with multiple sclerosis. The CDR3 coding sequence is TGTGCCAGCAGTTTTGGACCGGGACAGGGGAATGAAAAACTGTTTTTT. This codes for CASSFGPGQGNEKLFF.